This is a list of T cell receptor beta chains from one sample in a study of response to subunit inactivated influenza vaccine. TCRdb re-called the RT-PCR reads with MiXCR, one entry per CDR3 protein. The repertoire holds about 830,000 distinct CDR3 sequences, about 18% seen once, with approximately 11% in the top ten. This sample comprised PBMCs from blood, obtained more than 4 days after vaccination. The receptors derive from a man in his forties or fifties who received an inactivated influenza vaccine. Each CDR3 is given with its conserved first and last residue. The D gene is left open where the match is weak. Where a row states a size, it is once, few, many or the class of an expanded clone; other rows omit it.

few | TRBJ1-1 | TRBV29-1 | - | CSTKVLNTEAFF | TGCAGTACCAAGGTCCTGAACACTGAAGCTTTCTTT
few | TRBJ2-1 | TRBV29-1 | TRBD2 | CSVEEERTSGAVFGINEQFF | TGCAGCGTTGAAGAGGAGCGGACTAGCGGGGCCGTCTTCGGTATCAATGAGCAGTTCTTC
- | TRBJ2-3 | TRBV12-3/TRBV12-4 | - | CASMRSSSTDTQYF | TGTGCCAGCATGCGGTCGTCTAGCACAGATACGCAGTATTTT
once | TRBJ2-5 | TRBV19 | - | CASSMFNRDTQYF | TGTGCCAGTAGTATGTTTAACAGGGATACCCAGTACTTC
few | TRBJ1-5 | TRBV28 | - | CASSLLGTSNQPQHF | TGTGCCAGCAGTCTCCTAGGCACTAGCAATCAGCCCCAGCATTTT
few | TRBJ2-7 | TRBV5-1 | - | CASSLLRRESYEQYF | TGCGCCAGCAGCTTGTTACGGAGGGAATCCTACGAGCAGTACTTC
- | TRBJ2-3 | TRBV6-2/TRBV6-3 | - | CASSYGIYSTDTQYF | TGTGCCAGCAGTTACGGTATATACAGCACAGATACGCAGTATTTT
many | TRBJ2-7 | TRBV6-1 | - | CASSSAGTPYEQYF | TGTGCCAGCAGCTCCGCCGGGACGCCCTACGAGCAGTACTTC
few | TRBJ2-7 | TRBV28 | TRBD1 | CASSLRDRISYEQYF | TGTGCCAGCAGTCTCCGGGACAGGATCTCCTACGAGCAGTACTTC
- | TRBJ2-1 | TRBV20-1 | TRBD2 | CSAGRLAGVWMGEQFF | TGCAGTGCTGGCCGACTAGCGGGAGTCTGGATGGGTGAGCAGTTCTTC
- | TRBJ2-6 | TRBV12-3/TRBV12-4 | - | CASSLGGGGANVLTF | TGTGCCAGCAGTTTAGGGGGTGGCGGGGCCAACGTCCTGACTTTC
- | TRBJ2-1 | TRBV6-2/TRBV6-3 | TRBD2 | CASSYDGGGLPHHNEQFF | TGTGCCAGCAGTTACGATGGGGGGGGACTTCCACACCACAATGAGCAGTTCTTC
few | TRBJ2-7 | TRBV12-3/TRBV12-4 | - | CASSSPEGRYEQYF | TGTGCCAGCAGTTCTCCGGAGGGCCGCTACGAGCAGTACTTC
few | TRBJ2-1 | TRBV20-1 | TRBD2 | CSARDLAGSSNEQFF | TGCAGTGCTAGGGACCTAGCGGGGAGCTCCAATGAGCAGTTCTTC